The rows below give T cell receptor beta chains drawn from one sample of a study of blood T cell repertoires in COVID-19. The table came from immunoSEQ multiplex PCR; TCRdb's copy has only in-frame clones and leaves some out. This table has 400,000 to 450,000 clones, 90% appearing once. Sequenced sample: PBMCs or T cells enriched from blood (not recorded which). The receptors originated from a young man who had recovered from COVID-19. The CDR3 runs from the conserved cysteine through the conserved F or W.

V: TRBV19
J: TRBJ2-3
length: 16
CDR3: CASTPPGQGEGDTQYF

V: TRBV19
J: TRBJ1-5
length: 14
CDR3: CASNTPPGNQPQHF

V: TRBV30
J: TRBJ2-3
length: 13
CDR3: CAWSPPTTDTQYF

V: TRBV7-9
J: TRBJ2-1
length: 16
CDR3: CASSRTRTSGGHEQFF

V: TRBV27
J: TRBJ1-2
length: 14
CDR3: CASSLTGRVTGYTF

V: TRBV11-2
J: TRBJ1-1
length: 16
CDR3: CASSDFPGVVITEAFF

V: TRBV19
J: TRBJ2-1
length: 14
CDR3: CASKLAGGRGEQFF

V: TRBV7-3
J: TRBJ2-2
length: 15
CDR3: CASSEGLVNTGELFF

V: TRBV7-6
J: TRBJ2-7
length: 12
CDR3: CASSFLLREQYF

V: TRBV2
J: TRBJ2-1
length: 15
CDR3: CASSAGLAPSNEQFF

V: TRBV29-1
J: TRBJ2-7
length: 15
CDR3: CSVGGLAGESYEQYF

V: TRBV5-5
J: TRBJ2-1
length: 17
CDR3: CASSPRDRVLWRPQQFF

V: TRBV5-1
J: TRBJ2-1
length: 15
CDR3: CASSLETSGLNEQFF

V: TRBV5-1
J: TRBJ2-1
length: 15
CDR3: CASRISGGPYNEQFF